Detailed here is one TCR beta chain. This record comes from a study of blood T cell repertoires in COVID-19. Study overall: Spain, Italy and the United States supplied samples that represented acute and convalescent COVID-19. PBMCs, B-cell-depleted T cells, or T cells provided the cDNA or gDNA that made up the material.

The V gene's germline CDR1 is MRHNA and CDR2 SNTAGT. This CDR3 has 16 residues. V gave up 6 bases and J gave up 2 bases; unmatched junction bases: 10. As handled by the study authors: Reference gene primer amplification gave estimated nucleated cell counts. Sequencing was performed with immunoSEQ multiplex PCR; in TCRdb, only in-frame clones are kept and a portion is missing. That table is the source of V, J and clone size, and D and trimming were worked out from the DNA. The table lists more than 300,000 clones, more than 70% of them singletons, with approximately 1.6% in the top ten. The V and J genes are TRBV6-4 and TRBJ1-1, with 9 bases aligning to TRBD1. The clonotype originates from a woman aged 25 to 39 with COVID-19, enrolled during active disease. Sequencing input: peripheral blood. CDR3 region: CASSPGTGPRNTEAFF. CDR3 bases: TGTGCCAGCAGCCCCGGGACAGGGCCGCGTAACACTGAAGCTTTCTTT.